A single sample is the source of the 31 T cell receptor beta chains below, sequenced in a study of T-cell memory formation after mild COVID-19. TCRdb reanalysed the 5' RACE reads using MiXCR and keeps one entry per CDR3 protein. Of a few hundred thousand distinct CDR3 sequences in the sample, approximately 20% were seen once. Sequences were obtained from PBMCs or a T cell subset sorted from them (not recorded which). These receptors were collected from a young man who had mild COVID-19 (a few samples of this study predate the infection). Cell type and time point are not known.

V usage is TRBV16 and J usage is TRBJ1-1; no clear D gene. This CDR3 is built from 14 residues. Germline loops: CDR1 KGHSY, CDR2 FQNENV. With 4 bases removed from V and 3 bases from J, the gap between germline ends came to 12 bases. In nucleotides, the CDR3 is TGTGCCAGCAGCCGGCTGGACTTGGACACTGAAGCTTTCTTT. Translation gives CASSRLDLDTEAFF.

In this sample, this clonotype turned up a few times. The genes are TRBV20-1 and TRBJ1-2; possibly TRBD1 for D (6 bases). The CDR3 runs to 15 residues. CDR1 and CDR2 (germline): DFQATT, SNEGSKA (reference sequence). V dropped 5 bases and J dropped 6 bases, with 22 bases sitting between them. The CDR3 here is CSAVSHRALYHGYTF. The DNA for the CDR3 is TGCAGTGCTGTCAGCCACAGGGCCCTCTATCATGGCTACACCTTC.

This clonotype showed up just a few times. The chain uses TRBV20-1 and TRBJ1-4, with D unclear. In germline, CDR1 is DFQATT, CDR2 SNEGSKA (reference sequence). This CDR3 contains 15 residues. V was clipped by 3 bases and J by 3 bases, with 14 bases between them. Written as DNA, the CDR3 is TGCAGTGCTAGTGAATGGGGTTCCGCTAATGAAAAACTGTTTTTT. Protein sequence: CSASEWGSANEKLFF.

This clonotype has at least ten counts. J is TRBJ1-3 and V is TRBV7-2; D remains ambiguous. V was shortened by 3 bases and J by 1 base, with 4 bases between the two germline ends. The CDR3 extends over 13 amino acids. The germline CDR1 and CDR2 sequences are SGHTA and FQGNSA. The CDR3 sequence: CASSFNSGNTIYF. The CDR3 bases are TGTGCCAGCAGCTTTAATTCTGGAAACACCATATATTTT.

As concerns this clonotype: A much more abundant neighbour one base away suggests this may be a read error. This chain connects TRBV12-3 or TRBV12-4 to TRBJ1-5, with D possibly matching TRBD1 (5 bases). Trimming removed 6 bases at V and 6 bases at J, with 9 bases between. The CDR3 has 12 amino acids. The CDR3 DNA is TGTGCCAGCAGCTTCAGGGTTCAGCCCCAGCATTTT. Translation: CASSFRVQPQHF.

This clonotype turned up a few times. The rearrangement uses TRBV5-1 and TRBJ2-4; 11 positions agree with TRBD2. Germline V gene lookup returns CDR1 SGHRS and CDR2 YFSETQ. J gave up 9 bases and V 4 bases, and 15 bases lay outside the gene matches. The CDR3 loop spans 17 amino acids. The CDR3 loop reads CASSPLPLAGGSFIQYF. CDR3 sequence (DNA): TGCGCCAGCAGCCCTCTACCGTTAGCGGGGGGGAGTTTCATTCAGTACTTC. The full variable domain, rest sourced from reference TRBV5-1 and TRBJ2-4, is KAGVTQTPRYLIKTRGQQVTLSCSPISGHRSVSWYQQTPGQGLQFLFEYFSETQRNKGNFPGRFSGRQFSNSRSEMNVSTLELGDSALYLCASSPLPLAGGSFIQYFGAGTRLSVL.

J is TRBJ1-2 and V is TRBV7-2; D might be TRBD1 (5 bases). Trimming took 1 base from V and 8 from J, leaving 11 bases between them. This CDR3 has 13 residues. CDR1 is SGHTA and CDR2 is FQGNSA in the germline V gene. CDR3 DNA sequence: TGTGCCAGCAGCTTAGGGATGGGGCGAGGCTACACCTTC. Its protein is CASSLGMGRGYTF.

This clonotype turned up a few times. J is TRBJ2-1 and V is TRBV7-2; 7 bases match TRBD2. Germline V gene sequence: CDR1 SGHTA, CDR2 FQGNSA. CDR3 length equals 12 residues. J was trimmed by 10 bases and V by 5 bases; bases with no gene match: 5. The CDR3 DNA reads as TGTGCCAGCAGCCCGGGGGGTTGGGAGCAGTTCTTC. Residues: CASSPGGWEQFF.

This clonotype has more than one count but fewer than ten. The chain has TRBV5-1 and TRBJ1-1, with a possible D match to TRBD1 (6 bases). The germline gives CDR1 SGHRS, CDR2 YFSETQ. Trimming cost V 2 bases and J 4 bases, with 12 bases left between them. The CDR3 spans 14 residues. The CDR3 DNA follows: TGCGCCAGCAGCTTTGGGGGCACGGGCACTGAAGCTTTCTTT. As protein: CASSFGGTGTEAFF.

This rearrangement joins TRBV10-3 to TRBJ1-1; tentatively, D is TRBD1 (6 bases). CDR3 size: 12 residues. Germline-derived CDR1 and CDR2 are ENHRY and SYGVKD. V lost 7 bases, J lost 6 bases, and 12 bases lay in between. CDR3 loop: CAITANRAEAFF. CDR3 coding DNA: TGTGCCATCACGGCAAACAGGGCTGAAGCTTTCTTT.

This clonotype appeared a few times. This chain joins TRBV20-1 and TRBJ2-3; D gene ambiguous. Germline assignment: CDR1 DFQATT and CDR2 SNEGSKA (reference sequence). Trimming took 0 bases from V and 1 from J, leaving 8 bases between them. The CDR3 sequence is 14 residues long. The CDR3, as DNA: TGCAGTGCTAGAGATTCGAGCGGCACAGATACGCAGTATTTT. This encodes CSARDSSGTDTQYF.

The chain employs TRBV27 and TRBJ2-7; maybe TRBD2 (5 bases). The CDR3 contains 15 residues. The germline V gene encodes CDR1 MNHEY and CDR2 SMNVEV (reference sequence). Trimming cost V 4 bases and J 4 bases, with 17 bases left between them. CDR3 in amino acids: CASSSPTRGFYEQYF. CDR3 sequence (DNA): TGTGCCAGCAGTTCCCCGACACGGGGTTTTTACGAGCAGTACTTC.

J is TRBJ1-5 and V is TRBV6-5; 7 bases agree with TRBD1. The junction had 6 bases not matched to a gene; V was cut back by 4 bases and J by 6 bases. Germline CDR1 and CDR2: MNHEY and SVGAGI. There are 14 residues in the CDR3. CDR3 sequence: CASSSGQRTQPQHF. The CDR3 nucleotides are TGTGCCAGCAGTTCGGGACAGCGTACTCAGCCCCAGCATTTT.

The CDR3 spells CASSPRRTLGSSGNTIYF. DNA of the CDR3: TGTGCCAGCAGTCCCAGGCGAACATTGGGGAGCTCTGGAAACACCATATATTTT. The chain joins TRBV12-3 or TRBV12-4 to TRBJ1-3; D gene ambiguous. V dropped 5 bases and J dropped 0 bases, with 20 bases sitting between them. This CDR3 comprises 18 residues.

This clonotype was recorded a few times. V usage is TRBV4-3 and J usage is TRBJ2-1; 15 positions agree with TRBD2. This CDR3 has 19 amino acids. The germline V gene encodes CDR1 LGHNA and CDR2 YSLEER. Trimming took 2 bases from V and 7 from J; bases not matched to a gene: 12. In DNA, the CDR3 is TGCGCCAGCAGCCAACACACCGGGACTAGCGGGGGGAGGCGGAATGAGCAGTTCTTC. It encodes CASSQHTGTSGGRRNEQFF.

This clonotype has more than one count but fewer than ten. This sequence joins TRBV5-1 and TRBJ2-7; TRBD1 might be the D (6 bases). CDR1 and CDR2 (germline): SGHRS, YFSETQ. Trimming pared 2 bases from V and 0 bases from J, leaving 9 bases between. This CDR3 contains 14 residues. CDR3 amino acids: CASSLTGPSYEQYV. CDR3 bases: TGCGCCAGCAGCTTAACAGGGCCCTCCTACGAGCAGTACGTC.

This CDR3 reads CASSFLGGQETQYF. In nucleotides, the CDR3 is TGTGCCAGCAGCTTTCTAGGGGGACAAGAGACCCAGTACTTC. V and J are TRBV5-4 and TRBJ2-5; a possible D gene is TRBD1 (6 bases). CDR3 length: 14 amino acids. Germline V gene lookup returns CDR1 SGHNT and CDR2 YYREEE (reference sequence). Trimming pared 2 bases from V and 2 bases from J, leaving 10 bases between.

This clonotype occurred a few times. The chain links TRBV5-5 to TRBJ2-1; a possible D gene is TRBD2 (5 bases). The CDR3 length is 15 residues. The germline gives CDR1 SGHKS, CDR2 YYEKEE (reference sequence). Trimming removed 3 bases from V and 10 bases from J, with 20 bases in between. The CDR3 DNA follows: TGTGCCAGCAGCTGGACTGTAGGACTGCCCCGGGAGCAGTTCTTC. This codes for CASSWTVGLPREQFF.

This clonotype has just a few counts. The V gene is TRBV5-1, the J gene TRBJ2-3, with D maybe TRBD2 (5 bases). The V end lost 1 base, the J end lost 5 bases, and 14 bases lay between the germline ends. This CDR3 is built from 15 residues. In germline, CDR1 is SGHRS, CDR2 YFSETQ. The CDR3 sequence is CASSLRETIQDTQYF. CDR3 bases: TGCGCCAGCAGCTTGAGGGAGACAATCCAAGATACGCAGTATTTT. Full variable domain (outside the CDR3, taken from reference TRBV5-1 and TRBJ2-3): KAGVTQTPRYLIKTRGQQVTLSCSPISGHRSVSWYQQTPGQGLQFLFEYFSETQRNKGNFPGRFSGRQFSNSRSEMNVSTLELGDSALYLCASSLRETIQDTQYFGPGTRLTVL.

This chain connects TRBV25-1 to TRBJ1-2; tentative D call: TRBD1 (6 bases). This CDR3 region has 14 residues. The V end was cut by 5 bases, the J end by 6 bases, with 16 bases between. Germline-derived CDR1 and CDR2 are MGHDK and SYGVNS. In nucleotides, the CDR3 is TGTGCCAGCAGTCCAATACGGGACATCGATGGCTACACCTTC. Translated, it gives CASSPIRDIDGYTF.

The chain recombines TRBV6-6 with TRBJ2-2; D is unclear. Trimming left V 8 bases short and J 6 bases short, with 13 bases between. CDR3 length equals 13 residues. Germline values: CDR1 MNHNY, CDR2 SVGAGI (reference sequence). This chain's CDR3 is CASGRVVSGELFF. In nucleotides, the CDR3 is TGTGCCAGCGGTAGGGTTGTGTCCGGGGAGCTGTTTTTT.

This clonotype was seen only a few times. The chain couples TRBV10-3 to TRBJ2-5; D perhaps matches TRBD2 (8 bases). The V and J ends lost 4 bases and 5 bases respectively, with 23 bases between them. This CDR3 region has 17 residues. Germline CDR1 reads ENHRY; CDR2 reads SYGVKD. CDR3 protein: CAISGQGRSGGPETQYF. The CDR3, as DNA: TGTGCCATCAGTGGACAGGGACGGAGCGGGGGACCCGAGACCCAGTACTTC.

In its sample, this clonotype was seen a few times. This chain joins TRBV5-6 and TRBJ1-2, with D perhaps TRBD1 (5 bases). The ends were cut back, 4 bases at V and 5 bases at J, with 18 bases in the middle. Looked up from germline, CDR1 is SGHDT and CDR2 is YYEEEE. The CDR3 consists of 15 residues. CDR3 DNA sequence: TGTGCCAGCAGCCACCCCGGGCAGGGAGGATATGGCTACACCTTC. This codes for CASSHPGQGGYGYTF.

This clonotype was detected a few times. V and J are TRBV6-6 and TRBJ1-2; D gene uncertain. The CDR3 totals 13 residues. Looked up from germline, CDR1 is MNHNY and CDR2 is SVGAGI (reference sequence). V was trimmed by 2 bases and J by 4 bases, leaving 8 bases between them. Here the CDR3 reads CASSYLAVYGYTF. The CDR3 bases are TGTGCCAGCAGTTACCTGGCAGTCTATGGCTACACCTTC.

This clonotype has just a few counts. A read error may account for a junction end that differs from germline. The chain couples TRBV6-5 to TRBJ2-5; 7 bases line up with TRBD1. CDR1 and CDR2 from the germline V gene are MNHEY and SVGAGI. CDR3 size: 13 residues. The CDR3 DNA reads TGTGCCAGCAGTTACCCTGGGACAGAGGCCCAGTACTTC. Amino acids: CASSYPGTEAQYF.

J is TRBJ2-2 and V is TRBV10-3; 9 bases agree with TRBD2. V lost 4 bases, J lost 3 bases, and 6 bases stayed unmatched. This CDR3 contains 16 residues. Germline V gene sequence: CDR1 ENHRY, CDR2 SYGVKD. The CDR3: CAISAAGGPDTGELFF. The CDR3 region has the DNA TGTGCCATCAGTGCTGCGGGGGGGCCGGACACCGGGGAGCTGTTTTTT.

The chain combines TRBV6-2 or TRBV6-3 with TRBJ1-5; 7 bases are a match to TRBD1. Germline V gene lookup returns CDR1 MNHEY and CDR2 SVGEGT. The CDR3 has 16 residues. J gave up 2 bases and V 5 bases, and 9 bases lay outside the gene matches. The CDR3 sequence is CASSALQGTGNQPQHF. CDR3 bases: TGTGCCAGCAGTGCCCTACAGGGGACGGGCAATCAGCCCCAGCATTTT.

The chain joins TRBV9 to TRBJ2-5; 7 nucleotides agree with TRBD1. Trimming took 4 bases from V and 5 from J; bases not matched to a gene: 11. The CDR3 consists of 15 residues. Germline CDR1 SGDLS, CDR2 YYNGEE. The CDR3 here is CASSFGTAKGETQYF. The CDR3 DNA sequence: TGTGCCAGCAGCTTCGGGACAGCAAAGGGGGAGACCCAGTACTTC.

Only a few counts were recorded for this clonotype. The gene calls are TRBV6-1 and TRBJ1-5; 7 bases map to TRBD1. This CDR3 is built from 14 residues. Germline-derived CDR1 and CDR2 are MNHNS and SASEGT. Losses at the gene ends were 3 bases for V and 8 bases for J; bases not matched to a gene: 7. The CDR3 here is CASSEGGGMEPQHF. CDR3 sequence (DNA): TGTGCCAGCAGTGAGGGAGGGGGCATGGAGCCCCAGCATTTT.

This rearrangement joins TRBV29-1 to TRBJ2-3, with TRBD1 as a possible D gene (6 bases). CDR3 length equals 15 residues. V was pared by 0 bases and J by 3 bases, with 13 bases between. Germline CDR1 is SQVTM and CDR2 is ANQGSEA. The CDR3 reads CSVEDRGGGTDTQYF. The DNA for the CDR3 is TGCAGCGTTGAAGACCGAGGGGGTGGAACAGATACGCAGTATTTT.

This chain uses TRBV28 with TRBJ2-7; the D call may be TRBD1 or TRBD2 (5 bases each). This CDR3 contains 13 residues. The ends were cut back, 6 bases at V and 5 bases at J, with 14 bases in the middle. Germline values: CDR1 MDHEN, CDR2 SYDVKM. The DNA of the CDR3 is TGTGCCAGCAGGCCGCCAGGGAGCCACGAGCAGTACGTC. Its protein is CASRPPGSHEQYV.